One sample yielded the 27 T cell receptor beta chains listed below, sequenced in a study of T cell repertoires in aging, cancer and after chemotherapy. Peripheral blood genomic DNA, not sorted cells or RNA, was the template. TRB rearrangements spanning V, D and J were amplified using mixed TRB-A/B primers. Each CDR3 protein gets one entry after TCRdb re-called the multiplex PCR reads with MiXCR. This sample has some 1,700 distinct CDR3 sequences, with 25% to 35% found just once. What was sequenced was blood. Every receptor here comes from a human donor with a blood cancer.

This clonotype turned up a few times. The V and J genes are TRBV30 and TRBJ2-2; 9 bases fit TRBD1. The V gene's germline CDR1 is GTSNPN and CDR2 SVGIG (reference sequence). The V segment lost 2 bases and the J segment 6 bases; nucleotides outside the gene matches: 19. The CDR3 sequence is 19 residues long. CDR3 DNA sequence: TGTGCCTGGAGTAAAACCCCAGGACAGGGGAGTATATGGGCCGGGGAGCTGTTTTTT. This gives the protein CAWSKTPGQGSIWAGELFF.

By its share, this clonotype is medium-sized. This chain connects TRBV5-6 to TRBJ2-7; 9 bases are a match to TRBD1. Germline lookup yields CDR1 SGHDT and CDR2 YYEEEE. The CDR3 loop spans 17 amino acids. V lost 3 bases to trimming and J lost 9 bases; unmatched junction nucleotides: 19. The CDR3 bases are TGTGCCAGCAGCTCCGGGACAGGGTTGGACGGGGCGTCCCGGCAGTACTTC. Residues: CASSSGTGLDGASRQYF.

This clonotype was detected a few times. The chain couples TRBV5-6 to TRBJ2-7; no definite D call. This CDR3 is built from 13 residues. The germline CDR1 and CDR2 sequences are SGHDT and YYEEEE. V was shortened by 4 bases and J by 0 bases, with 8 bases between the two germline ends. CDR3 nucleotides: TGTGCCAGCAGCCCTCAAAGCTCCTACGAGCAGTACTTC. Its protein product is CASSPQSSYEQYF. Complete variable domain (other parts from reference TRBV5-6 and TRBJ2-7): DAGVTQSPTHLIKTRGQQVTLRCSPKSGHDTVSWYQQALGQGPQFIFQYYEEEERQRGNFPDRFSGHQFPNYSSELNVNALLLGDSALYLCASSPQSSYEQYFGPGTRLTVT.

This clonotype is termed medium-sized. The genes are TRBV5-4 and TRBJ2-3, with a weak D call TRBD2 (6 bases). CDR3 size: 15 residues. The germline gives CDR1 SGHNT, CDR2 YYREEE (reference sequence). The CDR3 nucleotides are TGTGCTACGAGAGACGGAGGGCCGCGTGCAGATACGCAGTATTTT. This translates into CATRDGGPRADTQYF.

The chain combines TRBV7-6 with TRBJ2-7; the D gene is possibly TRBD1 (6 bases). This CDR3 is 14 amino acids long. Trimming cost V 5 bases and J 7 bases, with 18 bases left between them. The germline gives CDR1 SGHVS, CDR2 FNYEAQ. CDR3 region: CASSPLPGDREQYF. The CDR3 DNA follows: TGTGCCAGCAGCCCTCTTCCAGGGGATCGTGAGCAGTACTTC.

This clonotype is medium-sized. The CDR3: CASSGLAGSTGELFF. For the CDR3, the DNA is TGTGCCAGCTCAGGCCTAGCGGGGAGCACCGGGGAGCTGTTTTTT. This sequence joins TRBV18 and TRBJ2-2, with 9 positions matching TRBD2. Germline-derived CDR1 and CDR2 are KGHSH and LQKENI. The trim removed 5 bases at V and 4 bases at J, leaving 5 bases unmatched. This CDR3 has 15 amino acids.

The CDR3 protein is CASGPGGAYGYTF. The DNA for the CDR3 is TGTGCCAGCGGCCCAGGGGGCGCTTATGGCTACACCTTC. The chain couples TRBV5-4 to TRBJ1-2, with 8 bases lining up with TRBD1. The CDR3 runs to 13 residues. With 7 bases clipped from V and 5 bases from J, the junction kept 7 bases outside the gene matches. Looked up from germline, CDR1 is SGHNT and CDR2 is YYREEE (reference sequence).

The CDR3: CASRLQGNEKLFF. The CDR3, as DNA: TGTGCCAGCAGACTACAGGGCAATGAAAAACTGTTTTTT. The chain employs TRBV28 and TRBJ1-4; a possible D gene is TRBD1 (6 bases). CDR3 length: 13 residues. The V end lost 6 bases, the J end lost 5 bases, and 10 bases lay between the germline ends. CDR1 MDHEN and CDR2 SYDVKM come from the germline V gene.

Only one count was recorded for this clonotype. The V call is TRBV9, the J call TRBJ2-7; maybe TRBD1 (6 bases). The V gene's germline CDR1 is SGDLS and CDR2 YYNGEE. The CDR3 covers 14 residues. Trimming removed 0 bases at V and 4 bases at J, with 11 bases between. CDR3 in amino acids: CASSVEGRGYEQYF. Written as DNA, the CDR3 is TGTGCCAGCAGCGTAGAGGGCAGGGGATACGAGCAGTACTTC.

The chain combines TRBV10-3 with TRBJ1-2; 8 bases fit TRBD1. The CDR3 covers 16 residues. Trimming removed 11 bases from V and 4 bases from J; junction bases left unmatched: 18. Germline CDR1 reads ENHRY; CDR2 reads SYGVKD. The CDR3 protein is CAVKVGQGDPSYGYTF. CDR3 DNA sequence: TGTGCCGTCAAGGTCGGACAGGGCGACCCTAGCTATGGCTACACCTTC.

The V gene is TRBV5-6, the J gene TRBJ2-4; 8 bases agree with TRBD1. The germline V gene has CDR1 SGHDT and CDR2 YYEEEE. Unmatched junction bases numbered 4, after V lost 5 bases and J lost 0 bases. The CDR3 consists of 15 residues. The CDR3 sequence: CASRLTGEAKNIQYF. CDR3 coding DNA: TGTGCCAGCAGACTGACAGGGGAAGCCAAAAACATTCAGTACTTC.

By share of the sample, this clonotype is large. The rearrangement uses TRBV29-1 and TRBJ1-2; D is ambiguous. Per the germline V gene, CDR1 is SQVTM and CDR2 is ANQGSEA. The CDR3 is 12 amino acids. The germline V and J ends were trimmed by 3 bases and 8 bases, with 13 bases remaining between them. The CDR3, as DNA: TGCAGCGTTGACCGTCAGGCTGAGGGCTACACCTTC. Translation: CSVDRQAEGYTF. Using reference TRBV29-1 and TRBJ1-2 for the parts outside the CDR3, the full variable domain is SAVISQKPSRDICQRGTSLTIQCQVDSQVTMMFWYRQQPGQSLTLIATANQGSEATYESGFVIDKFPISRPNLTFSTLTVSNMSPEDSSIYLCSVDRQAEGYTFGSGTRLTVV.

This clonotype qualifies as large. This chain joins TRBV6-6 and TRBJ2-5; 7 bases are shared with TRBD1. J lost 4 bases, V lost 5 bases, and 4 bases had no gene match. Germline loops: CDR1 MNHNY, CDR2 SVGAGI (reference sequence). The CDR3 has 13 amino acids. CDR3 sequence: CASSRQGTETQYF. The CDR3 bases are TGTGCCAGCAGTAGACAGGGTACAGAGACCCAGTACTTC.

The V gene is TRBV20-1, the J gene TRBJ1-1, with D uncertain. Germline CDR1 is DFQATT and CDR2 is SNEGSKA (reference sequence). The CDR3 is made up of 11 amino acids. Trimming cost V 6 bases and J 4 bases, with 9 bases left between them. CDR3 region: CSAQGVTEAFF. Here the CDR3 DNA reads TGCAGTGCCCAAGGTGTCACTGAAGCTTTCTTT.

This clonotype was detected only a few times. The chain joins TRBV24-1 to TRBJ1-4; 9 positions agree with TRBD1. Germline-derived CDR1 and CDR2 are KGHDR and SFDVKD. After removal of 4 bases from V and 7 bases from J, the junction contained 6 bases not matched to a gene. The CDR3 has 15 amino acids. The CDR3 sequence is CATSDRQGGSEKLFF. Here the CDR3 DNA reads TGTGCCACCAGTGACCGACAGGGGGGGAGTGAAAAACTGTTTTTT.

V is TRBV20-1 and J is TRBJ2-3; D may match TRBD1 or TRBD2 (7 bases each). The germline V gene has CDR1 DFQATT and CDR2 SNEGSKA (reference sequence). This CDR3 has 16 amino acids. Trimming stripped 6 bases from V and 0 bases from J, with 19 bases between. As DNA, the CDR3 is TGCAGTGCCCCGAGGGGGCGGGGGCGCAGCACAGATACGCAGTATTTT. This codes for CSAPRGRGRSTDTQYF.

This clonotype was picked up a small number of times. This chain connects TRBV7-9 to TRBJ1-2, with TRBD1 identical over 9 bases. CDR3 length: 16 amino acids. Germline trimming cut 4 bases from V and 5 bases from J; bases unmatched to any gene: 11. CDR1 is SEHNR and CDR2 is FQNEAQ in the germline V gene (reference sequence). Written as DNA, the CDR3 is TGTGCCAGCAGCTCTGACCTGGGACAGGGATTTTATGGCTACACCTTC. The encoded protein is CASSSDLGQGFYGYTF.

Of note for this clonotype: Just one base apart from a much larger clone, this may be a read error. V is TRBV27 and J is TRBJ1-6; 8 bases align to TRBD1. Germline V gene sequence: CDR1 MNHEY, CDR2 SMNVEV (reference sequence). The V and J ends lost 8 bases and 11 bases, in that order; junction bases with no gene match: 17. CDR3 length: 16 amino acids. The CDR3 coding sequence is TGTGCCAGCGGACGTGTGATGGGACAGGTCGGAACACCCCTCCACTTT. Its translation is CASGRVMGQVGTPLHF.

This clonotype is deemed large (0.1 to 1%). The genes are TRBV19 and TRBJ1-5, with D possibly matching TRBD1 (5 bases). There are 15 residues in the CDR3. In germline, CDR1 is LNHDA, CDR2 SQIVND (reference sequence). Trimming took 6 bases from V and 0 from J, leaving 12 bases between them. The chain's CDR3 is CASSRRGASNQPQHF. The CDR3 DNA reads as TGTGCCAGTAGCCGAAGGGGAGCTAGCAATCAGCCCCAGCATTTT.

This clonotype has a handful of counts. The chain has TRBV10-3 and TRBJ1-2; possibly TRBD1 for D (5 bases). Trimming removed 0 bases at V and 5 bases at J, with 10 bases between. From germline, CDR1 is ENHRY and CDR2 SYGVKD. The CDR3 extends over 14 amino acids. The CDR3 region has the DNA TGTGCCATCAGTGAGTCGGGGACCTCTTATGGCTACACCTTC. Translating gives CAISESGTSYGYTF.

The CDR3 spells CASRGRADSSYEQYF. Here the CDR3 DNA reads TGTGCCAGCAGGGGTAGAGCTGATAGCTCCTACGAGCAGTACTTC. The chain couples TRBV5-6 to TRBJ2-7; D uncertain. CDR3 size: 15 residues. V dropped 5 bases and J dropped 0 bases, with 15 bases sitting between them. Germline V lookup: CDR1 SGHDT, CDR2 YYEEEE.

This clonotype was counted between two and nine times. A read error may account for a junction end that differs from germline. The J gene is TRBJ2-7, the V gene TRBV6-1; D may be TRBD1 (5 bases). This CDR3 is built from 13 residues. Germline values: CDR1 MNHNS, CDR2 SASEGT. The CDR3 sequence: CAISESQVSEQYF. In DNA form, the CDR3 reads TGTGCCATCAGTGAGTCACAGGTGTCCGAGCAGTACTTC.

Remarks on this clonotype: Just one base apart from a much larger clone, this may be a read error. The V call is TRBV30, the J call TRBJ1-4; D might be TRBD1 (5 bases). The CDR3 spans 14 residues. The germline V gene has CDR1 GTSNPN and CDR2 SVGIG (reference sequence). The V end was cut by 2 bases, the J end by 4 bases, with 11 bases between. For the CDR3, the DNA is TGTGCCTGGAGTTTAACAGGAGTTAATGAAAAACTGTTTTTT. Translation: CAWSLTGVNEKLFF.

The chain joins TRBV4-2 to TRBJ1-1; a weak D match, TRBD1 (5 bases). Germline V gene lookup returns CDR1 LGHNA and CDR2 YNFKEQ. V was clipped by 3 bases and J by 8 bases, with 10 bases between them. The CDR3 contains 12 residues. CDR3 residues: CASSQTDNEAFF. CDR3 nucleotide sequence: TGTGCCAGCAGCCAGACGGACAACGAAGCTTTCTTT.

CDR3 region: CSAYDGETNYGYTF. The CDR3 region has the DNA TGCAGTGCCTACGACGGCGAGACCAACTATGGCTACACCTTC. The chain joins TRBV20-1 to TRBJ1-2; D remains ambiguous. The CDR3 runs to 14 residues. Germline assignment: CDR1 DFQATT and CDR2 SNEGSKA (reference sequence). V dropped 6 bases and J dropped 2 bases, with 16 bases sitting between them.

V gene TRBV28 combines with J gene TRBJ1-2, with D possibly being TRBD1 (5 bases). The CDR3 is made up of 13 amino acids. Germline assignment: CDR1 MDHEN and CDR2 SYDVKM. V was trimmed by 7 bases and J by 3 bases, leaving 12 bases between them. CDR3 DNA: TGTGCCAGCACCTTAACAGGTTACTATGGCTACACCTTC. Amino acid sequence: CASTLTGYYGYTF.

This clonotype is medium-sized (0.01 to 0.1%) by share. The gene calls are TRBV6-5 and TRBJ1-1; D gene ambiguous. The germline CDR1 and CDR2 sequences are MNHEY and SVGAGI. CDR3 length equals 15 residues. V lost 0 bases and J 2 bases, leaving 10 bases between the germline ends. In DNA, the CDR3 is TGTGCCAGCAGTTACTCGACATTAACCAACACTGAAGCTTTCTTT. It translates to CASSYSTLTNTEAFF.